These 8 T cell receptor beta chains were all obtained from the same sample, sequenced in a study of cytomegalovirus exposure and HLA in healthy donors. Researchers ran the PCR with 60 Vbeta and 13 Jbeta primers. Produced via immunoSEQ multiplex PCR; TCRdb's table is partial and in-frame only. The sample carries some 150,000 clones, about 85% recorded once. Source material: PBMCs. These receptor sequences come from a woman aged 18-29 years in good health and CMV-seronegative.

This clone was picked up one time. Written as DNA, the CDR3 is TGTGCCAGCAGAGATGACAGGGTCGGGTTCTTC. Its translation: CASRDDRVGFF. The gene calls are TRBV5-5 and TRBJ2-1; TRBD1 aligns across 7 bases. V lost 5 bases to trimming and J lost 15 bases; unmatched junction nucleotides: 8. The length of the CDR3 is 11 residues. From germline, CDR1 is SGHKS and CDR2 YYEKEE (reference sequence).

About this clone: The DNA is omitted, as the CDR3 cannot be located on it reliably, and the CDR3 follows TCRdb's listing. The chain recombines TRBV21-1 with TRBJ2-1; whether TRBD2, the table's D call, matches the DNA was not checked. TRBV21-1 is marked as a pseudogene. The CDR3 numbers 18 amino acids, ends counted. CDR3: CASSKVSSGLYFCNEQFF.

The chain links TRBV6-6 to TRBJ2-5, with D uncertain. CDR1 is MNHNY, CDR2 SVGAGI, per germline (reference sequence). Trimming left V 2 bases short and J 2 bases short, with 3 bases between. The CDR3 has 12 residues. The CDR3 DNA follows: TGTGCCAGCAGTTACACTCAAGAGACCCAGTACTTC. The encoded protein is CASSYTQETQYF.

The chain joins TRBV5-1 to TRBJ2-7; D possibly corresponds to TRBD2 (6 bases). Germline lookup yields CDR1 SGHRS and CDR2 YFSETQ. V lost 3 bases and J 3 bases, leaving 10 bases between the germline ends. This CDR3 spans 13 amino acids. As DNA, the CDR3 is TGCGCCAGCAGCTCCCGGGAGTACTACGAGCAGTACTTC. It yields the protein CASSSREYYEQYF.

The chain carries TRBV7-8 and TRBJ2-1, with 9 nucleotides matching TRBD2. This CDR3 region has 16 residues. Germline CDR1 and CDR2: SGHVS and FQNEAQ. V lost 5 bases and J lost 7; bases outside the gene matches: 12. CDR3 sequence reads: CASSPRASGTINEQFF. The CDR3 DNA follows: TGTGCCAGCAGCCCGCGCGCTAGCGGGACCATAAATGAGCAGTTCTTC.

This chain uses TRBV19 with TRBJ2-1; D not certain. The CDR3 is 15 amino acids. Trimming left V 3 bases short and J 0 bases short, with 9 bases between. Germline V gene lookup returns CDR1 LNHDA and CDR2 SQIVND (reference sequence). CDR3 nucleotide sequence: TGTGCCAGTAGTATCTTGGCGGCCTCCTACAATGAGCAGTTCTTC. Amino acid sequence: CASSILAASYNEQFF.

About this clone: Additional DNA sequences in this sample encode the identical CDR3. The CDR3 DNA reads TGCGCCAGCAGCCAAGCCCAGGGGGGCACTGAAGCTTTCTTT. Its protein is CASSQAQGGTEAFF. The chain employs TRBV4-1 and TRBJ1-1; 7 bases are a match to TRBD1. V trimming: 1 base; J trimming: 4 bases; junction bases outside the gene matches: 3. The CDR3 length is 14 residues. Germline V gene lookup returns CDR1 MGHRA and CDR2 YSYEKL.

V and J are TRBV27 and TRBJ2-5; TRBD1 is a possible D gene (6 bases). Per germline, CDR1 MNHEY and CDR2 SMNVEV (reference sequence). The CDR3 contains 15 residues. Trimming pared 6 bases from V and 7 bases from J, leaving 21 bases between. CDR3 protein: CASSSRDIAPATQYF. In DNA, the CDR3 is TGTGCCAGCAGCTCGAGGGACATAGCCCCCGCGACCCAGTACTTC.